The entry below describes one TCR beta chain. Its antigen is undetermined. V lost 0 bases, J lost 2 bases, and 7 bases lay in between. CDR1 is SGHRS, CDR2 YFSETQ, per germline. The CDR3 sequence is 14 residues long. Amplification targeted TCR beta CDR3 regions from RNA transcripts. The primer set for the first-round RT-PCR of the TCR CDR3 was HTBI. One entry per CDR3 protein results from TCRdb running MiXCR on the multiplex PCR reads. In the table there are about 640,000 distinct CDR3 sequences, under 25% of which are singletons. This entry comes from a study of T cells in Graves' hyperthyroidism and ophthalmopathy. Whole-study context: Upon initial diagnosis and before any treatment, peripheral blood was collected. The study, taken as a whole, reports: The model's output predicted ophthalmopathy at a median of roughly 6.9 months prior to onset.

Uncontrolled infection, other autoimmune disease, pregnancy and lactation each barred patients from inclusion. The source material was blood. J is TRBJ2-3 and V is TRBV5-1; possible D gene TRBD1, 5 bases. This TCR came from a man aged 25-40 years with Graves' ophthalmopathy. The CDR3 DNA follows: TGCGCCAGCAGCTTGGACAGGCTCACAGATACGCAGTATTTT. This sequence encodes CASSLDRLTDTQYF.